Shown below are 20 T cell receptor beta chains from a single sample sequenced in a study of T cell responses to AZD1222 COVID-19 vaccine (dated by TCRdb to about 2021). The time point label, as the study defines it: about 28 days (+/-7) after the second vaccine dose. To prepare the library, the immunoSEQ multiplex PCR assay was applied. The immuneACCESS repertoire file appears here via TCRdb, limited to in-frame rearrangements. These files lack a portion of the clones; in checked studies, under half of the deficit traces to unresolved V genes, and the cause of the others is not known. The sample table shows tens of thousands of clones, and approximately 89% are seen once. The ten largest clones capture 5.3% of the sample. This specimen was peripheral blood, taken 28 days after the second AZD1222 dose. The source of these receptors is an adult who received the AZD1222 COVID-19 vaccine.

V gene TRBV18 combines with J gene TRBJ1-1; 11 bases agree with TRBD1. After removal of 3 bases from V and 1 base from J, the junction contained 1 base not matched to a gene. Per germline, CDR1 KGHSH and CDR2 LQKENI. The length of the CDR3 is 15 residues. The CDR3 spells CASSPGQGANTEAFF. The CDR3 region has the DNA TGTGCCAGCTCACCTGGACAGGGGGCGAACACTGAAGCTTTCTTT.

The V call is TRBV7-9, the J call TRBJ1-2; a possible D gene is TRBD1 (6 bases). From germline, CDR1 is SEHNR and CDR2 FQNEAQ (reference sequence). There are 16 residues in the CDR3. Trimming cost V 5 bases and J 3 bases, with 19 bases left between them. CDR3: CASSRTLTGSYYGYTF. CDR3 in DNA: TGTGCCAGCAGCCGAACCCTGACAGGCAGTTACTATGGCTACACCTTC.

The rearrangement joins TRBV6-5 to TRBJ2-1; 7 nucleotides line up with TRBD1. This CDR3 contains 15 residues. Germline CDR1 reads MNHEY; CDR2 reads SVGAGI. V lost 3 bases and J lost 8; bases outside the gene matches: 10. Here the CDR3 reads CASSYGTASIYEQFF. CDR3 in DNA: TGTGCCAGCAGTTATGGGACAGCTTCAATCTATGAGCAGTTCTTC.

The chain joins TRBV12-3 or TRBV12-4 to TRBJ1-2, with D perhaps TRBD1 (5 bases). Trimming took off 1 base at V and 3 bases at J, with 6 bases between the two ends. The CDR3 spans 13 residues. CDR3 DNA: TGTGCCAGCAGTTTAGGGGGACACTATGGCTACACCTTC. Translating it yields CASSLGGHYGYTF.

The CDR3 spells CASSPLMGGAEGYTF. The CDR3 DNA reads as TGTGCCAGCAGTCCCTTGATGGGGGGCGCGGAGGGCTACACCTTC. V usage is TRBV6-5 and J usage is TRBJ1-2; D is possibly TRBD1 (6 bases). Germline V gene lookup returns CDR1 MNHEY and CDR2 SVGAGI. The CDR3 extends over 15 amino acids. Trimming cost V 5 bases and J 8 bases, with 21 bases left between them.

The gene calls are TRBV23-1 and TRBJ2-5; the D gene is possibly TRBD1 (6 bases). TRBV23-1 is classed as an ORF, of uncertain function. Deletions cut 3 bases from V and 6 bases from J, with 11 bases between. This CDR3 contains 13 residues. The CDR3 here is CASSHEQGKTQYF. The CDR3, as DNA: TGCGCCAGCAGTCATGAACAGGGAAAGACCCAGTACTTC.

The sample holds one count of this clone. This chain links TRBV6-5 with TRBJ1-2, with a tentative D call TRBD1 (5 bases). The CDR3 extends over 13 amino acids. Germline CDR1 reads MNHEY; CDR2 reads SVGAGI. Deletions cut 6 bases from V and 4 bases from J, with 12 bases between. The CDR3 reads CASSSDSSYGYTF. The CDR3 DNA reads as TGTGCCAGCAGCAGCGACAGTAGCTATGGCTACACCTTC.

The V and J genes are TRBV6-5 and TRBJ1-1; tentative D call: TRBD1 (5 bases). This CDR3 region has 12 residues. Germline V gives CDR1 MNHEY, CDR2 SVGAGI. The V end lost 11 bases, the J end lost 7 bases, and 17 bases lay between the germline ends. CDR3 in amino acids: CAAGRAGFEAFF. CDR3 nucleotide sequence: TGTGCCGCCGGCAGGGCGGGTTTTGAAGCTTTCTTT.

This chain connects TRBV6-1 to TRBJ2-1; a weak D match, TRBD2 (5 bases). CDR1 and CDR2 (germline): MNHNS, SASEGT. Trimming shortened V by 2 bases and J by 3 bases, and 8 bases separated the two germline ends. The CDR3 spans 14 residues. CDR3 DNA sequence: TGTGCCAGCAGTGAATCGAGGGTCTACAATGAGCAGTTCTTC. Its translation: CASSESRVYNEQFF.

The chain joins TRBV7-6 to TRBJ1-1; D might be TRBD1 (6 bases). V was trimmed by 2 bases and J by 4 bases, leaving 20 bases between them. The CDR3 extends over 17 amino acids. The germline V gene has CDR1 SGHVS and CDR2 FNYEAQ. CDR3 in amino acids: CASSLRGDGASFTEAFF. CDR3 bases: TGTGCCAGCAGCTTAAGGGGGGATGGGGCATCTTTCACTGAAGCTTTCTTT.

This clone has a single count. This chain joins TRBV2 and TRBJ1-3; possibly TRBD1 for D (6 bases). This CDR3 has 16 residues. V was trimmed by 3 bases and J by 1 base, leaving 13 bases between them. Germline CDR1 is SNHLY and CDR2 is FYNNEI. The CDR3 bases are TGTGCCAGCAGTGAGGGCAGGGGAGTATCTGGAAACACCATATATTTT. It is translated as CASSEGRGVSGNTIYF. Full variable domain (outside the CDR3, taken from reference TRBV2 and TRBJ1-3): EPEVTQTPSHQVTQMGQEVILRCVPISNHLYFYWYRQILGQKVEFLVSFYNNEISEKSEIFDDQFSVERPDGSNFTLKIRSTKLEDSAMYFCASSEGRGVSGNTIYFGEGSWLTVV.

The chain couples TRBV5-5 to TRBJ2-5, with TRBD2 matching over 12 bases. This CDR3 region has 16 residues. V lost 5 bases and J lost 5; bases outside the gene matches: 10. Looked up from germline, CDR1 is SGHKS and CDR2 is YYEKEE (reference sequence). In DNA, the CDR3 is TGTGCCAGCAGAGTCGGTGGACTAGCGGGGAAGGAGACCCAGTACTTC. Protein sequence: CASRVGGLAGKETQYF.

The chain has TRBV25-1 and TRBJ1-2, with a possible D match to TRBD1 (6 bases). Germline CDR1 MGHDK, CDR2 SYGVNS. V dropped 3 bases and J dropped 4 bases, with 15 bases sitting between them. The CDR3 loop spans 15 amino acids. CDR3 residues: CASSEYGGPLYGYTF. CDR3 DNA: TGTGCCAGCAGTGAGTACGGGGGGCCCCTCTATGGCTACACCTTC.

The V call is TRBV30, the J call TRBJ2-7; the D is unclear. The CDR3 length is 12 residues. V was pared by 3 bases and J by 0 bases, with 6 bases between. The germline V gene encodes CDR1 GTSNPN and CDR2 SVGIG (reference sequence). DNA for the CDR3: TGTGCCTGGAGGGGCGTCTCCTACGAGCAGTACTTC. Protein product: CAWRGVSYEQYF.

This sequence joins TRBV20-1 and TRBJ1-5; maybe TRBD1 (5 bases). The germline V gene has CDR1 DFQATT and CDR2 SNEGSKA (reference sequence). This CDR3 is built from 9 residues. The CDR3 protein is CGAGQPQHF. CDR3 nucleotide sequence: TGCGGGGCGGGTCAGCCCCAGCATTTT.

The gene calls are TRBV27 and TRBJ1-3, with D perhaps TRBD1 (6 bases). Germline V gives CDR1 MNHEY, CDR2 SMNVEV (reference sequence). CDR3 size: 15 residues. The germline V and J ends were trimmed by 5 bases and 4 bases, with 15 bases remaining between them. As DNA, the CDR3 is TGTGCCAGCAGTCCTACAGGGTTCTCCGGAAACACCATATATTTT. Protein: CASSPTGFSGNTIYF.

The CDR3 nucleotides are TGTGCCTGGAGTAGAAGGCTCCAAGAGACCCAGTACTTC. Its protein is CAWSRRLQETQYF. The chain combines TRBV30 with TRBJ2-5; D gene ambiguous. Deletions cut 2 bases from V and 1 base from J, with 8 bases between. CDR1 GTSNPN and CDR2 SVGIG come from the germline V gene (reference sequence). CDR3 length equals 13 residues.

The chain has TRBV30 and TRBJ1-1; D unclear. V lost 0 bases, J lost 0 bases, and 11 bases lay in between. Per the germline V gene, CDR1 is GTSNPN and CDR2 is SVGIG (reference sequence). The CDR3 extends over 15 amino acids. CDR3: CAWSVIWGMNTEAFF. As DNA, the CDR3 is TGTGCCTGGAGTGTGATATGGGGAATGAACACTGAAGCTTTCTTT. The full variable domain, in which reference TRBV30 and TRBJ1-1 provide the parts outside the CDR3, is SQTIHQWPATLVQPVGSPLSLECTVEGTSNPNLYWYRQAAGRGLQLLFYSVGIGQISSEVPQNLSASRPQDRQFILSSKKLLLSDSGFYLCAWSVIWGMNTEAFFGQGTRLTVV.

This rearrangement joins TRBV28 to TRBJ1-5, with 7 bases identical to TRBD1. Trimming cost V 2 bases and J 0 bases; bases outside gene matches: 4. The CDR3 consists of 16 residues. From germline, CDR1 is MDHEN and CDR2 SYDVKM. The CDR3: CASSLNRGDSNQPQHF. CDR3 nucleotides: TGTGCCAGCAGTTTAAACAGGGGTGATAGCAATCAGCCCCAGCATTTT.

CDR3 sequence reads: CASSPGRSDYGYTF. CDR3 coding DNA: TGTGCCAGCTCACCGGGGAGATCGGACTATGGCTACACCTTC. This chain connects TRBV18 to TRBJ1-2; D is uncertain. From germline, CDR1 is KGHSH and CDR2 LQKENI. V lost 3 bases and J lost 3, with 11 bases in between. The CDR3 is made up of 14 amino acids.